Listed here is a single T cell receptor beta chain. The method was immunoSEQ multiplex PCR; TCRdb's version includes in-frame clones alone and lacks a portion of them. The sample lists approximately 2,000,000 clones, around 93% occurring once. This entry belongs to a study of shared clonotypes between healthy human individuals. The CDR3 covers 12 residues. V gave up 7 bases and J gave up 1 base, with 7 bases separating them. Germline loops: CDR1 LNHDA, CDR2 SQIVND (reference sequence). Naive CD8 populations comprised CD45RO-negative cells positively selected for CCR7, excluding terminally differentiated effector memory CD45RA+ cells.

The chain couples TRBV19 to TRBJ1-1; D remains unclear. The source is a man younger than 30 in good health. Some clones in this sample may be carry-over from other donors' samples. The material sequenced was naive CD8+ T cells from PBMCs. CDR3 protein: CASTDGNTEAFF. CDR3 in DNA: TGTGCCAGTACGGACGGGAACACTGAAGCTTTCTTT.